Listed below are T cell receptor beta chains from one sample, sequenced in a study of CD8 T cells in ankylosing spondylitis. TCRdb re-derived calls from the 5' RACE reads in MiXCR, one entry per CDR3 protein. Of around 770,000 distinct CDR3 sequences listed, around 17% were seen once; the top ten hold about a fifth. The sequencing sample was made of blood, either unsorted or a sorted T cell fraction (not recorded which). These receptor sequences come from a male donor with ankylosing spondylitis. The CDR3 runs from the conserved cysteine through the conserved F or W. A D gene is named only where the DNA matches it firmly. The size field is filled for only some rows; it gives once, few, many or a size class.

j_call d_call clone_size v_call cdr3_aa cdr3_nt
TRBJ2-2 - - TRBV10-3 CAISETPANTGELFF TGTGCCATCAGTGAGACCCCCGCGAACACCGGGGAGCTGTTTTTT
TRBJ2-1 TRBD1 few TRBV29-1 CSVEGDSSYNEQFF TGCAGCGTTGAAGGGGACAGCTCCTACAATGAGCAGTTCTTC
TRBJ2-3 TRBD1 few TRBV24-1 CATSDTGTGGTDTQYF TGTGCCACCAGTGATACCGGGACAGGGGGCACAGATACGCAGTATTTT
TRBJ2-1 - few TRBV20-1 CSASKRSSYNEQFF TGCAGTGCTAGTAAGCGGAGCTCCTACAATGAGCAGTTCTTC
TRBJ2-5 - - TRBV6-1 CASSNPRGETQYF TGTGCCAGCAGTAATCCACGTGGGGAGACCCAGTACTTC
TRBJ2-3 TRBD2 - TRBV28 CASTTLADASTDTQYF TGTGCCAGCACAACCCTAGCGGACGCTAGCACAGATACGCAGTATTTT
TRBJ2-1 TRBD1 few TRBV4-2 CASSQPSGQDNEQFF TGTGCCAGCAGCCAACCTTCCGGACAGGACAATGAGCAGTTCTTC
TRBJ2-3 - few TRBV7-8 CASSGGRLTDTQYF TGTGCCAGCAGCGGGGGGCGTCTGACAGATACGCAGTATTTT
TRBJ1-3 - - TRBV12-3/TRBV12-4 CASSFRGGTGNTIYF TGTGCCAGCAGTTTCAGAGGAGGTACTGGAAACACCATATATTTT
TRBJ2-3 TRBD1 few TRBV7-8 CASSPPDRASTDTQYF TGTGCCAGCAGCCCGCCAGACAGGGCTAGCACAGATACGCAGTATTTT
TRBJ2-7 TRBD1 few TRBV18 CASSPLRQGVGSYEQYF TGTGCCAGCTCACCACTCCGACAGGGAGTAGGCTCCTACGAGCAGTACTTC
TRBJ1-3 - - TRBV4-1 CASSPVSGNTIYF TGCGCCAGCAGCCCGGTCTCTGGAAACACCATATATTTT
TRBJ2-1 - - TRBV28 CASSLFGRSTHNEQFF TGTGCCAGCAGTTTGTTTGGCAGGAGTACTCACAATGAGCAGTTCTTC
TRBJ2-1 TRBD1 few TRBV29-1 CSVRTGNNEQFF TGCAGCGTTCGGACAGGGAATAATGAGCAGTTCTTC
TRBJ2-7 - - TRBV5-1 CASSLLAESPYEQYF TGCGCCAGCAGCTTGTTGGCGGAGAGCCCCTACGAGCAGTACTTC
TRBJ2-2 TRBD2 few TRBV29-1 CSVLSTSGGTGELFF TGCAGCGTCCTATCGACTAGCGGTGGGACCGGGGAGCTGTTTTTT
TRBJ2-3 TRBD2 - TRBV9 CASSVRASGSGTQYF TGTGCCAGCAGCGTACGCGCTAGCGGGAGTGGTACGCAGTATTTT
TRBJ1-2 - few TRBV5-1 CASSLAESDGYGYTF TGCGCCAGCAGCTTGGCCGAAAGTGATGGCTATGGCTACACCTTC
TRBJ1-1 - few TRBV29-1 CSVDLGNTEAFF TGCAGCGTTGACTTGGGGAACACTGAAGCTTTCTTT
TRBJ2-2 TRBD1 - TRBV19 CATLPPDRATGELFF TGTGCCACCCTCCCCCCCGACAGGGCCACCGGGGAGCTGTTTTTT
TRBJ2-5 - many TRBV4-1 CASSQVGLGLGEETQYF TGCGCCAGCAGCCAAGTGGGACTGGGTTTGGGGGAAGAGACCCAGTACTTC
TRBJ2-7 TRBD2 many TRBV5-1 CASSLGLAGPYEQYF TGCGCCAGCAGCTTGGGACTAGCGGGACCTTACGAGCAGTACTTC